One and the same sample provided the 26 T cell receptor beta chains below, sequenced in a study of CXCR3-negative and CXCR3-positive naive CD8 T cells. UMI-labeled TRB cDNA libraries were prepared by 5' RACE. Reprocessing the 5' RACE reads, TCRdb reports a single entry for every CDR3 protein and omits DNA. The listing contains 50,000 to 65,000 distinct CDR3 sequences. The sample taken for sequencing was naive CXCR3- CD8+ T cells from blood. Subset meaning: CD45RO-CCR7+CD27+CD95- naive CD8+ T cells lacking CXCR3 (TNR3-). These TCRs come from a human donor in good health. Some clones in this sample may be carry-over from other donors' samples.

The chain is built from TRBV7-9 and TRBJ2-2; TCRdb gives TRBD1 as the D gene, but with no DNA this cannot be confirmed. This CDR3 is 15 amino acids long. Germline CDR1 reads SEHNR; CDR2 reads FQNEAQ (reference sequence). The CDR3 loop is CASSWIIGDAGELFF. Full variable domain (outside the CDR3, taken from reference TRBV7-9 and TRBJ2-2): DTGVSQNPRHKITKRGQNVTFRCDPISEHNRLYWYRQTLGQGPEFLTYFQNEAQLEKSRLLSDRFSAERPKGSFSTLEIQRTEQGDSAMYLCASSWIIGDAGELFFGEGSRLTVL.

This chain joins TRBV11-3 and TRBJ2-5. Germline CDR1 is SGHNT and CDR2 is YENEEA. There are 12 residues in the CDR3. The CDR3: CASSGTEETQYF.

The chain uses TRBV29-1 and TRBJ2-1; TCRdb lists TRBD2, though no DNA is available to test this call. The CDR3 sequence is 15 residues long. Germline V gene lookup returns CDR1 SQVTM and CDR2 ANQGSEA. The CDR3 protein is CSVGSLADLYNEQFF.

V gene TRBV7-2 combines with J gene TRBJ2-7. Germline CDR1 reads SGHTA; CDR2 reads FQGNSA. The CDR3 is 11 amino acids. CDR3 residues: CASSLAPEQYF.

This sequence joins TRBV7-6 and TRBJ1-3; absent DNA, TCRdb's TRBD1 call cannot be checked. In germline, CDR1 is SGHVS, CDR2 FNYEAQ. The CDR3 is made up of 15 amino acids. CDR3 loop: CASSPPGGFGNTIYF.

This rearrangement joins TRBV12-3 or TRBV12-4 to TRBJ2-3; TCRdb gives TRBD1 as the D gene, but with no DNA this cannot be confirmed. The CDR3 totals 15 residues. The CDR3 region is CASSGGPGATDTQYF.

The chain recombines TRBV19 with TRBJ2-5; TCRdb outputs TRBD2, but without DNA this stays unchecked. The CDR3 extends over 14 amino acids. Germline V lookup: CDR1 LNHDA, CDR2 SQIVND (reference sequence). The CDR3 sequence is CASQRVAAGETQYF.

The chain joins TRBV20-1 to TRBJ2-3; TCRdb returns TRBD2, unconfirmable since there is no DNA. The CDR3 contains 18 residues. The germline V gene encodes CDR1 DFQATT and CDR2 SNEGSKA (reference sequence). The chain's CDR3 is CSAREGSGSTVPPDTQYF.

V gene TRBV27 combines with J gene TRBJ1-5; TCRdb picks TRBD1, but there is no DNA to check that call. CDR3 length: 14 residues. Germline lookup yields CDR1 MNHEY and CDR2 SMNVEV (reference sequence). CDR3 sequence: CASSRGGGNQPQHF.

The chain carries TRBV28 and TRBJ2-7; TCRdb outputs TRBD1, but without DNA this stays unchecked. Germline V gene data show CDR1 as MDHEN and CDR2 as SYDVKM. The CDR3 contains 13 residues. CDR3: CASSPLGSPEQYF.

The V call is TRBV3-1, the J call TRBJ2-5; absent DNA, TCRdb's TRBD2 call cannot be checked. Per the germline V gene, CDR1 is LGHDT and CDR2 is YNNKEL (reference sequence). The CDR3 loop spans 15 amino acids. The CDR3 spells CASSLMDYPMKTQYF.

This chain's CDR3 is CASSFGVGPTNEKLFF. V and J are TRBV27 and TRBJ1-4. Per germline, CDR1 MNHEY and CDR2 SMNVEV (reference sequence). The CDR3 totals 16 residues.

This CDR3 reads CASSLWDSKRNEQFF. The chain recombines TRBV11-2 with TRBJ2-1; TCRdb's assignment of TRBD1 cannot be checked, as there is no DNA. The CDR3 runs 15 residues. CDR1 and CDR2 from the germline V gene are SGHAT and FQNNGV.

V gene TRBV27 combines with J gene TRBJ1-1; TCRdb lists TRBD1, though no DNA is available to test this call. The CDR3 is 13 residues long. CDR1 MNHEY and CDR2 SMNVEV come from the germline V gene (reference sequence). The CDR3 region is CASSLRVPGEAFF.

The V call is TRBV5-1, the J call TRBJ1-1. Germline lookup yields CDR1 SGHRS and CDR2 YFSETQ. This CDR3 contains 15 residues. The CDR3: CASSLEWDMNTEAFF. Based on the CDR3 plus reference TRBV5-1 and TRBJ1-1, the full variable domain is KAGVTQTPRYLIKTRGQQVTLSCSPISGHRSVSWYQQTPGQGLQFLFEYFSETQRNKGNFPGRFSGRQFSNSRSEMNVSTLELGDSALYLCASSLEWDMNTEAFFGQGTRLTVV.

The chain is built from TRBV20-1 and TRBJ2-1; TCRdb reports TRBD2, a call that lacks DNA to check it against. Per the germline V gene, CDR1 is DFQATT and CDR2 is SNEGSKA (reference sequence). This CDR3 is built from 14 residues. CDR3 sequence reads: CSETGGGRANEQFF.

The V call is TRBV27, the J call TRBJ1-5. The CDR3 extends over 15 amino acids. In germline, CDR1 is MNHEY, CDR2 SMNVEV (reference sequence). The CDR3 spells CASSLAAGDNQPQHF.

The J gene is TRBJ2-1, the V gene TRBV7-6; TCRdb proposes TRBD2, but this gene call is untestable without DNA. Looked up from germline, CDR1 is SGHVS and CDR2 is FNYEAQ. The CDR3 consists of 14 residues. The CDR3 is CASSLLAGVNEQFF. Based on the CDR3 plus reference TRBV7-6 and TRBJ2-1, the full variable domain is GAGVSQSPRYKVTKRGQDVALRCDPISGHVSLYWYRQALGQGPEFLTYFNYEAQQDKSGLPNDRFSAERPEGSISTLTIQRTEQRDSAMYRCASSLLAGVNEQFFGPGTRLTVL.

J is TRBJ2-7 and V is TRBV7-9. The CDR3 spans 14 residues. CDR1 and CDR2 from the germline V gene are SEHNR and FQNEAQ (reference sequence). This CDR3 reads CASSHTGGPNEQYF.

This chain's CDR3 is CASSSRLLWNEQFF. The chain employs TRBV28 and TRBJ2-1. Germline V CDR1 and CDR2: MDHEN, SYDVKM. The CDR3 consists of 14 residues.

The chain recombines TRBV12-3 or TRBV12-4 with TRBJ2-7; absent DNA, TCRdb's TRBD1 call cannot be checked. This CDR3 comprises 14 residues. CDR3 protein: CASSRDGASYEQYF.

The CDR3 sequence: CATEGTYNEQFF. The rearrangement links TRBV2 to TRBJ2-1. This CDR3 spans 12 amino acids. CDR1 is SNHLY and CDR2 is FYNNEI in the germline V gene.

The CDR3 spells CSARQGPKEYF. This chain connects TRBV20-1 to TRBJ2-3; TCRdb's assignment of TRBD2 cannot be checked, as there is no DNA. The CDR3 has 11 amino acids. Germline V gene lookup returns CDR1 DFQATT and CDR2 SNEGSKA (reference sequence).

The chain couples TRBV15 to TRBJ2-7; TCRdb calls TRBD2, which cannot be checked without DNA. The germline V gene has CDR1 LNHNV and CDR2 YYDKDF (reference sequence). The CDR3 runs 17 residues. CDR3 sequence: CATSRDRGLAASYEQYF.

The rearrangement joins TRBV12-5 to TRBJ2-1; checking the TCRdb D call of TRBD1 is not possible without DNA. Germline V lookup: CDR1 LGHNT, CDR2 FRNRAP. This CDR3 has 15 amino acids. The chain's CDR3 is CASGLSLGDYNEQFF.

The chain is built from TRBV21-1 and TRBJ2-4; TCRdb indicates TRBD1, and absent DNA this call remains unverified. TRBV21-1 is recorded as a pseudogene. The CDR3 runs 13 residues. CDR3 sequence reads: CASLTGTRNIQYF.